This TCR beta chain was recovered during a study of T cell responses to AZD1222 COVID-19 vaccine. Study conclusions and caveats: Spike-specific TCR breadth and depth went up after people got two AZD1222 doses. Baseline serostatus was positive in only 5 to 7 AZD1222 recipients. The donors showed a predominance of white British ancestry and of females, with possible underestimation of clonal diversity.

Only in-frame clones appear in the TCRdb table, and some are missing; sequencing was by immunoSEQ multiplex PCR. The top ten hold roughly an eighth of the sample, which has 100,000 to 150,000 clones, 86% seen once. From germline, CDR1 is MNHNY and CDR2 SVGAGI (reference sequence). This CDR3 is built from 13 residues. Deletions cut 2 bases from V and 6 bases from J, with 5 bases between. The sample holds a few counts of this clone. Its antigen is currently unknown. The sample here was peripheral blood, taken on day 0 of AZD1222 vaccination. This clonotype was sampled from an adult in good health. The rearrangement joins TRBV6-6 to TRBJ1-6; D call uncertain. Here the CDR3 DNA reads TGTGCCAGCAGTTACGGGTCTAATTCACCCCTCCACTTT. The encoded protein is CASSYGSNSPLHF.